Listed here are 24 T cell receptor beta chains from one sample, sequenced in a study of CD4 T cells in relation to SARS-CoV-2 and coronaviruses. Generated by immunoSEQ multiplex PCR, the TCRdb table keeps only in-frame clones and is missing some. This sample has approximately 64,000 clones, with 94% found just once. The unexposed donors gave CD4+ T cells in about 2011-2018, prior to COVID-19. Sequenced sample: naive CD4+ T cells from PBMCs. Regarding subset: naive CD4+ T cells isolated by negative enrichment. The receptors stem from a human donor in good health.

The chain combines TRBV6-6 with TRBJ1-3; 11 bases line up with TRBD1. This CDR3 comprises 16 residues. Per the germline V gene, CDR1 is MNHNY and CDR2 is SVGAGI (reference sequence). V shed 2 bases, J shed 4 bases, and the junction held 4 bases outside the gene matches. Here the CDR3 reads CASSYADRGPGNTIYF. As DNA, the CDR3 is TGTGCCAGCAGTTACGCGGACAGGGGGCCCGGAAACACCATATATTTT.

V and J are TRBV9 and TRBJ2-1, with 7 positions matching TRBD2. With 0 bases clipped from V and 2 bases from J, the junction kept 5 bases outside the gene matches. The CDR3 has 16 amino acids. Germline CDR1 reads SGDLS; CDR2 reads YYNGEE. The CDR3 DNA follows: TGTGCCAGCAGCGTAGTTGGGACTACCACCTACAATGAGCAGTTCTTC. It translates to CASSVVGTTTYNEQFF.

V is TRBV2 and J is TRBJ1-2; a weak D match, TRBD1 (5 bases). Trimming removed 2 bases from V and 8 bases from J, with 12 bases in between. CDR3 size: 13 residues. CDR1 SNHLY and CDR2 FYNNEI come from the germline V gene. CDR3 region: CASSEQGYEGYTF. In DNA form, the CDR3 reads TGTGCCAGCAGTGAACAGGGTTACGAGGGCTACACCTTC.

The chain employs TRBV15 and TRBJ1-1, with D unresolved. From germline, CDR1 is LNHNV and CDR2 YYDKDF (reference sequence). The V gene lost 0 bases and the J gene lost 1 base, with 9 bases spanning the gap. This CDR3 spans 15 amino acids. The CDR3 is CATSRDHVQNTEAFF. CDR3 sequence (DNA): TGTGCCACCAGCAGAGATCACGTCCAGAACACTGAAGCTTTCTTT.

The chain recombines TRBV6-6 with TRBJ2-3; possible D gene TRBD2, 5 bases. The CDR3 is 16 amino acids. V lost 6 bases, J lost 5 bases, and 21 bases lay in between. Germline V gene lookup returns CDR1 MNHNY and CDR2 SVGAGI (reference sequence). CDR3 DNA sequence: TGTGCCAGCAGACTAGATGAGGGCCAGCGGTTAGATACGCAGTATTTT. The encoded protein is CASRLDEGQRLDTQYF.

The rearrangement joins TRBV9 to TRBJ2-3, with 7 bases that match TRBD2. The CDR3 has 16 residues. V shed 0 bases, J shed 3 bases, and the junction held 7 bases outside the gene matches. Germline V gene data show CDR1 as SGDLS and CDR2 as YYNGEE. The CDR3 loop is CASSVVGGLGTDTQYF. The CDR3 DNA sequence: TGTGCCAGCAGCGTAGTGGGAGGGTTAGGGACAGATACGCAGTATTTT.

J is TRBJ2-2 and V is TRBV12-5, with TRBD1 matching 7 bases. The CDR3 loop spans 14 amino acids. Germline loops: CDR1 LGHNT, CDR2 FRNRAP. V lost 5 bases, J lost 3 bases, and 3 bases stayed unmatched. The CDR3 loop is CASGPGTDTGELFF. Here the CDR3 DNA reads TGTGCTAGTGGTCCAGGGACAGACACCGGGGAGCTGTTTTTT.

DNA of the CDR3: TGTGCCAGCTCGGCCCAACTAGCGGGAGGGCCGGATGAGCAGTTCTTC. It yields the protein CASSAQLAGGPDEQFF. The V and J genes are TRBV18 and TRBJ2-1; 13 bases align to TRBD2. Germline trimming cut 6 bases from V and 8 bases from J; bases unmatched to any gene: 10. Per the germline V gene, CDR1 is KGHSH and CDR2 is LQKENI. CDR3 size: 16 residues.

This sequence joins TRBV19 and TRBJ2-2, with 11 bases that match TRBD2. V lost 4 bases to trimming and J lost 4 bases; unmatched junction nucleotides: 2. The length of the CDR3 is 15 residues. CDR1 and CDR2 from the germline V gene are LNHDA and SQIVND (reference sequence). CDR3 sequence: CASSRLAGFTGELFF. The CDR3 coding sequence is TGTGCCAGTAGTAGACTAGCGGGGTTCACCGGGGAGCTGTTTTTT. The whole variable domain, remainder taken from reference TRBV19 and TRBJ2-2, is DGGITQSPKYLFRKEGQNVTLSCEQNLNHDAMYWYRQDPGQGLRLIYYSQIVNDFQKGDIAEGYSVSREKKESFPLTVTSAQKNPTAFYLCASSRLAGFTGELFFGEGSRLTVL.

CDR3 sequence: CASLPRTSGAQKYF. The CDR3 DNA sequence: TGTGCCAGTCTCCCCCGTACTAGCGGCGCCCAGAAGTACTTC. The chain joins TRBV19 to TRBJ2-4, with 8 bases aligning to TRBD2. Germline V gene lookup returns CDR1 LNHDA and CDR2 SQIVND (reference sequence). This CDR3 region has 14 residues. J lost 14 bases, V lost 8 bases, and 17 bases had no gene match.

The rearrangement links TRBV19 to TRBJ2-7; D might be TRBD2 (6 bases). The CDR3 has 15 residues. CDR1 and CDR2 from the germline V gene are LNHDA and SQIVND (reference sequence). Trimming took off 6 bases at V and 5 bases at J, with 20 bases between the two ends. CDR3 nucleotides: TGTGCCAGTAGGGACGTCCTCGGGGGAATACACGAGCAGTACTTC. Translation gives CASRDVLGGIHEQYF.

This rearrangement joins TRBV7-3 to TRBJ2-7; TRBD2 matches at 12 bases. The germline CDR1 and CDR2 sequences are SGHTA and FQGTGA. There are 18 residues in the CDR3. With 5 bases clipped from V and 3 bases from J, the junction kept 14 bases outside the gene matches. Written as DNA, the CDR3 is TGTGCCAGCAGCCCTAGCGCTAGCGGGAGGGTAGGGGGCTACGAGCAGTACTTC. It codes for CASSPSASGRVGGYEQYF.

The count of this clone is one. The rearrangement joins TRBV3-1 (or the pseudogene TRBV3-2) to TRBJ2-3, with unresolved D. V lost 4 bases and J lost 0, with 11 bases in between. The CDR3 sequence is 15 residues long. Germline CDR1 LGHDT, CDR2 YNNKEL (reference sequence). The CDR3 sequence: CASSPGGLSTDTQYF. CDR3 DNA sequence: TGTGCCAGCAGCCCCGGCGGCTTGAGCACAGATACGCAGTATTTT.

V is TRBV28 and J is TRBJ1-6; the D gene is possibly TRBD1 (6 bases). Germline CDR1 MDHEN, CDR2 SYDVKM. This CDR3 has 15 residues. Between the trimmed V and J ends, which lost 2 bases and 9 bases, there was a span of 14 bases. As DNA, the CDR3 is TGTGCCAGCAGTTTACCGGCAGGGGAAAGTTCACCCCTCCACTTT. Translating it yields CASSLPAGESSPLHF.

The V gene is TRBV7-2, the J gene TRBJ2-5, with D tentatively TRBD1 or TRBD2 (5 bases each). The CDR3 spans 15 residues. CDR1 SGHTA and CDR2 FQGNSA come from the germline V gene. Trimming took 3 bases from V and 4 from J, leaving 15 bases between them. The CDR3: CASSFSGRPGETQYF. Here the CDR3 DNA reads TGTGCCAGCAGCTTCTCGGGACGCCCGGGAGAGACCCAGTACTTC.

The chain has TRBV28 and TRBJ2-3; 16 nucleotides agree with TRBD2. With V trimmed by 4 bases and J by 4 bases, 17 bases remained unmatched. The CDR3 extends over 21 amino acids. The germline V gene encodes CDR1 MDHEN and CDR2 SYDVKM. The DNA of the CDR3 is TGTGCCAGCAGTTCCTTGCCCGGGACTAGCGGGAGGGCCGGGTTCGCAGATACGCAGTATTTT. It is translated as CASSSLPGTSGRAGFADTQYF.

The V and J genes are TRBV18 and TRBJ1-3, with a possible D match to TRBD1 (5 bases). V was pared by 1 base and J by 6 bases, with 7 bases between. There are 13 residues in the CDR3. Per germline, CDR1 KGHSH and CDR2 LQKENI. This CDR3 reads CASSPRQLNTIYF. For the CDR3, the DNA is TGTGCCAGCTCACCACGACAGTTAAACACCATATATTTT.

A single count supports this clone. This chain joins TRBV28 and TRBJ1-4, with TRBD1 as a possible D gene (6 bases). The CDR3 has 12 residues. Germline CDR1 MDHEN, CDR2 SYDVKM. The V and J ends lost 5 bases and 8 bases respectively, with 9 bases between them. The CDR3 is CASSQGREKLFF. In DNA form, the CDR3 reads TGTGCCAGCAGTCAGGGGCGAGAAAAACTGTTTTTT.

This CDR3 is CASSYRTGGTEAFF. CDR3 bases: TGTGCCAGCAGTTACCGGACAGGCGGGACTGAAGCTTTCTTT. This chain uses TRBV6-2 or TRBV6-3 with TRBJ1-1; TRBD1 matches at 7 bases. Germline CDR1 MNHEY, CDR2 SVGEGT. The CDR3 spans 14 residues. Unmatched junction bases numbered 5, after V lost 2 bases and J lost 5 bases.

V usage is TRBV9 and J usage is TRBJ2-7; TRBD1 agrees at 10 bases. Germline CDR1 reads SGDLS; CDR2 reads YYNGEE. V lost 3 bases and J lost 0; bases outside the gene matches: 15. The CDR3 is 19 residues long. In DNA, the CDR3 is TGTGCCAGCAGCGCCTCCCCCTTCGTGGGACAGGGGACCTCCTACGAGCAGTACTTC. This codes for CASSASPFVGQGTSYEQYF. The full variable domain, completed using reference TRBV9 and TRBJ2-7, is DSGVTQTPKHLITATGQRVTLRCSPRSGDLSVYWYQQSLDQGLQFLIQYYNGEERAKGNILERFSAQQFPDLHSELNLSSLELGDSALYFCASSASPFVGQGTSYEQYFGPGTRLTVT.

This clone was detected only once. This chain links TRBV19 with TRBJ2-5; the D is unclear. From germline, CDR1 is LNHDA and CDR2 SQIVND (reference sequence). V lost 6 bases to trimming and J lost 4 bases, with 9 bases between them. This CDR3 comprises 12 residues. CDR3 region: CASRGIGETQYF. CDR3 nucleotides: TGTGCCAGTAGGGGGATCGGAGAGACCCAGTACTTC.

The rearrangement joins TRBV5-1 to TRBJ2-7; 8 bases fit TRBD1. Germline assignment: CDR1 SGHRS and CDR2 YFSETQ. The CDR3 runs 15 residues. The V and J ends lost 4 bases and 2 bases, in that order; junction bases with no gene match: 8. The CDR3 DNA reads as TGCGCCAGCAGCCCGACAGGGGTAGAGCCCTACGAGCAGTACTTC. Its translation: CASSPTGVEPYEQYF.

The rearrangement joins TRBV6-5 to TRBJ2-7; TRBD1 or TRBD2 may be the D gene (5 bases each). This CDR3 region has 14 residues. With 4 bases removed from V and 0 bases from J, the gap between germline ends came to 10 bases. The germline gives CDR1 MNHEY, CDR2 SVGAGI. The CDR3 nucleotides read TGTGCCAGCAGTTGGGACCGTACCTCCTACGAGCAGTACTTC. As protein: CASSWDRTSYEQYF.

V usage is TRBV11-2 and J usage is TRBJ2-7; D is undetermined. CDR3 length: 17 residues. Trimming pared 4 bases from V and 1 base from J, leaving 20 bases between. Germline CDR1 SGHAT, CDR2 FQNNGV. The CDR3 DNA follows: TGTGCCAGCAGCTCCCCCAACCAGGCCGTTCTATCCTACGAGCAGTACTTC. The encoded protein is CASSSPNQAVLSYEQYF.